A selection of T cell receptor beta chains follows, all from one sample in a study of blood T cell repertoires in COVID-19. Measured with immunoSEQ multiplex PCR; TCRdb has only the in-frame clones, and not every one. The table includes about 210,000 clones, about four fifths detected once. The sequenced sample consisted of PBMCs or T cells enriched from blood (not recorded which). These receptors were obtained from a woman aged 45-65 years with acute COVID-19. Each CDR3 is given with its conserved first and last residue. D genes are given only for firm matches. Clone size is shown for a subset of rows, as once, few, many or a class of expanded clone.

J: TRBJ1-6; size: NA; V: TRBV5-4; D: NA; DNA: TGTGCCAGCAGCTTTCAGGGGTTATATAATTCACCCCTCCACTTT; CDR3: CASSFQGLYNSPLHF
J: TRBJ2-1; size: NA; V: TRBV4-3; D: TRBD2; DNA: TGCGCCAGCAGCCTTGGGACTAGCGGGGTTTACAATGAGCAGTTCTTC; CDR3: CASSLGTSGVYNEQFF
J: TRBJ2-2; size: few; V: TRBV4-3; D: NA; DNA: TGCGCCAGCAGCCAAGTACCCGCGGGGAACACCGGGGAGCTGTTTTTT; CDR3: CASSQVPAGNTGELFF
J: TRBJ1-6; size: NA; V: TRBV28; D: NA; DNA: TGTGCCAGCAGTTTAGTCCGTCTGTCACCCCTCCACTTT; CDR3: CASSLVRLSPLHF
J: TRBJ2-3; size: NA; V: TRBV3-1/TRBV3-2; D: TRBD1; DNA: TGTGCCAGCAGCTTCCGGACAGGGACTAGCACAGATACGCAGTATTTT; CDR3: CASSFRTGTSTDTQYF
J: TRBJ2-2; size: NA; V: TRBV7-3; D: TRBD2; DNA: TGTGCCAGCAGCTTAAGTGCGGGAGTCACCGGGGAGCTGTTTTTT; CDR3: CASSLSAGVTGELFF
J: TRBJ1-1; size: NA; V: TRBV28; D: NA; DNA: TGTGCCAGCAGTGAAACCCCCTTACGGCAGGCGTGGACTGAAGCTTTCTTT; CDR3: CASSETPLRQAWTEAFF
J: TRBJ2-7; size: NA; V: TRBV28; D: NA; DNA: TGTGCCAGCAGGTCCTTGTGGGGCCTCTCCTACGAGCAGTACTTC; CDR3: CASRSLWGLSYEQYF
J: TRBJ2-3; size: NA; V: TRBV5-8; D: NA; DNA: TGTGCCAGCAGCTCTGACAGATCTAGCACAGATACGCAGTATTTT; CDR3: CASSSDRSSTDTQYF
J: TRBJ1-5; size: NA; V: TRBV30; D: NA; DNA: TGTGCCTGGAGTTCGGACAGCCATAGCAATCAGCCCCAGCATTTT; CDR3: CAWSSDSHSNQPQHF
J: TRBJ2-1; size: NA; V: TRBV30; D: TRBD2; DNA: TGTGCCTGGAGAAGACTGGGACTAGCCGTGGATGAGCAGTTCTTC; CDR3: CAWRRLGLAVDEQFF
J: TRBJ1-4; size: NA; V: TRBV15; D: NA; DNA: TGTGCCACCAGCAGCCCGAACCAGGAAAAACTGTTTTTT; CDR3: CATSSPNQEKLFF
J: TRBJ2-7; size: few; V: TRBV7-2; D: TRBD2; DNA: TGTGCCAGCAGGAGCGGGAACTCCTACGAGCAGTACTTC; CDR3: CASRSGNSYEQYF
J: TRBJ2-7; size: NA; V: TRBV7-9; D: TRBD1; DNA: TGTGCCAGCAGATTCGGCACAGGGGGCGAGCAGTACTTC; CDR3: CASRFGTGGEQYF
J: TRBJ1-2; size: NA; V: TRBV20-1; D: TRBD1; DNA: TGCAGTGCCAACCCGGGACAGGGGAGCACCTTC; CDR3: CSANPGQGSTF
J: TRBJ2-2; size: NA; V: TRBV5-4; D: NA; DNA: TGTGCCAGCAGCTCAGGACAGCTGGCCGGGGAGCTGTTTTTT; CDR3: CASSSGQLAGELFF
J: TRBJ1-2; size: NA; V: TRBV11-2; D: TRBD1; DNA: TGTGCCAGCAGCCCGGACAGGGTGTATGGCTACACCTTC; CDR3: CASSPDRVYGYTF
J: TRBJ2-7; size: once; V: TRBV4-1; D: NA; DNA: TGCGCCAGCAGCCAGGTGGCTCTAGGCTCCTACGAGCAGTACTTC; CDR3: CASSQVALGSYEQYF
J: TRBJ2-7; size: NA; V: TRBV4-1; D: TRBD1; DNA: TGCGCCAGCAGCCAAGATCCACCTCCATATGGGCTATCCGGGACAGGGTCTTACGAGCAGTACTTC; CDR3: CASSQDPPPYGLSGTGSYEQYF
J: TRBJ2-5; size: once; V: TRBV5-1; D: TRBD1; DNA: TGCGCCAGCAGCTTCGGACAGGGGATGGAGACCCAGTACTTC; CDR3: CASSFGQGMETQYF
J: TRBJ2-3; size: NA; V: TRBV18; D: TRBD1; DNA: TGTGCCAGCTCACTCATCACCGGGACAGGGGCGGGGAATACGCAGTATTTT; CDR3: CASSLITGTGAGNTQYF
J: TRBJ1-3; size: NA; V: TRBV28; D: TRBD1; DNA: TGTGCCAGCAGTCTTGCCGGGACAGGGTTGGGAAACACCATATATTTT; CDR3: CASSLAGTGLGNTIYF
J: TRBJ2-5; size: NA; V: TRBV15; D: NA; DNA: TGTGCCACCAGCAGAGCGGGGTTATCGAGTGAGACCCAGTACTTC; CDR3: CATSRAGLSSETQYF
J: TRBJ1-5; size: NA; V: TRBV18; D: NA; DNA: TGTGCCAGCTCACCTGGGCAAAATAGCAATCAGCCCCAGCATTTT; CDR3: CASSPGQNSNQPQHF
J: TRBJ1-2; size: NA; V: TRBV27; D: TRBD1; DNA: TGTGCCAGCAGTGTTGAACAACAGGGGGTCTATGGCTACACCTTC; CDR3: CASSVEQQGVYGYTF
J: TRBJ1-1; size: NA; V: TRBV30; D: NA; DNA: TGTGCCAGCATGGGGTCCCAGGGTAGAACTGAAGCTTTCTTT; CDR3: CASMGSQGRTEAFF
J: TRBJ2-5; size: few; V: TRBV4-2; D: NA; DNA: TGTGCCAGCAGCCACTCGGTGGAGGGCTGGGAGACCCAGTACTTC; CDR3: CASSHSVEGWETQYF
J: TRBJ1-1; size: once; V: TRBV7-8; D: NA; DNA: TGTGCCAGCAGCCCCCACACGAACACTGAAGCTTTCTTT; CDR3: CASSPHTNTEAFF